Shown below are 24 T cell receptor beta chains from a single sample sequenced in a study of T cells after yellow fever vaccination. TCRdb passed the 5' RACE reads through MiXCR, listing each CDR3 protein once. The table has 250,000 to 300,000 distinct CDR3 sequences, about 5% seen once. The source was CD4+ T cells sorted from PBMCs, collected on the day of the yellow fever booster vaccination. The source of these receptors is a man between 18 and 35 years old who received the YFV17D yellow fever vaccine.

V gene TRBV27 combines with J gene TRBJ2-2; D call uncertain. The germline V gene encodes CDR1 MNHEY and CDR2 SMNVEV (reference sequence). Trimming cost V 9 bases and J 0 bases, with 11 bases left between them. CDR3 length: 14 residues. The CDR3 loop reads CASLIRTNTGELFF. Written as DNA, the CDR3 is TGTGCCAGTCTAATCAGGACGAACACCGGGGAGCTGTTTTTT.

This clonotype has a handful of counts. The chain couples TRBV5-5 to TRBJ1-5; 8 nucleotides agree with TRBD1. The CDR3 loop spans 16 amino acids. With 3 bases clipped from V and 4 bases from J, the junction kept 9 bases outside the gene matches. Germline V gene data show CDR1 as SGHKS and CDR2 as YYEKEE (reference sequence). CDR3 DNA: TGTGCCAGCAGCTACTGGACAGGGAATTTAAATCAGCCCCAGCATTTT. Protein: CASSYWTGNLNQPQHF. The whole variable domain, filled in from reference TRBV5-5 and TRBJ1-5, reads DAGVTQSPTHLIKTRGQQVTLRCSPISGHKSVSWYQQVLGQGPQFIFQYYEKEERGRGNFPDRFSARQFPNYSSELNVNALLLGDSALYLCASSYWTGNLNQPQHFGDGTRLSIL.

This clonotype was recorded many times. Written as DNA, the CDR3 is TGCGCCAGCAGCTTGGAGGGAGCGGGAGAGACCCAGTACTTC. Translation: CASSLEGAGETQYF. The V gene is TRBV5-1, the J gene TRBJ2-5; a weak D match, TRBD2 (6 bases). This CDR3 spans 14 amino acids. The germline gives CDR1 SGHRS, CDR2 YFSETQ. V lost 0 bases and J lost 4, with 10 bases in between.

The sample holds a few counts of this clonotype. This rearrangement joins TRBV4-1 to TRBJ2-5, with D unresolved. Trimming shortened V by 3 bases and J by 2 bases, and 7 bases separated the two germline ends. Germline values: CDR1 MGHRA, CDR2 YSYEKL. This CDR3 has 13 residues. CDR3 sequence: CASSQTFQETQYF. The CDR3 DNA sequence: TGCGCCAGCAGCCAGACTTTTCAAGAGACCCAGTACTTC.

This clonotype was seen a few times. The chain has TRBV3-1 and TRBJ1-2; TRBD1 might be the D (5 bases). This CDR3 contains 13 residues. V gave up 1 base and J gave up 8 bases, with 11 bases separating them. Germline CDR1 is LGHDT and CDR2 is YNNKEL (reference sequence). As DNA, the CDR3 is TGTGCCAGCAGCCAAGGGCAGCCAGGGGGCTACACCTTC. This codes for CASSQGQPGGYTF.

This clonotype turned up a few times. The rearrangement links TRBV7-2 to TRBJ1-2; a possible D gene is TRBD1 (5 bases). The CDR3 has 14 residues. Between the trimmed V and J ends, which lost 5 bases and 8 bases, there was a span of 18 bases. Germline loops: CDR1 SGHTA, CDR2 FQGNSA. DNA for the CDR3: TGTGCCAGCAGCCAGATGACCGGGACGAAAGGCTACACCTTC. Its protein product is CASSQMTGTKGYTF.

This chain connects TRBV5-6 to TRBJ1-5; TRBD1 matches at 8 bases. CDR1 is SGHDT, CDR2 YYEEEE, per germline. The CDR3 is made up of 15 amino acids. Trimming removed 4 bases from V and 5 bases from J; junction bases left unmatched: 8. DNA of the CDR3: TGTGCCAGCAGCACCCTTGGACAGGGAGATCAGCCCCAGCATTTT. Protein: CASSTLGQGDQPQHF. The variable domain in full, completed from reference TRBV5-6 and TRBJ1-5, reads DAGVTQSPTHLIKTRGQQVTLRCSPKSGHDTVSWYQQALGQGPQFIFQYYEEEERQRGNFPDRFSGHQFPNYSSELNVNALLLGDSALYLCASSTLGQGDQPQHFGDGTRLSIL.

This clonotype was seen more than once but under ten times. The gene calls are TRBV7-2 and TRBJ2-1; 7 bases match TRBD2. CDR1 is SGHTA, CDR2 FQGNSA, per germline. This CDR3 region has 14 residues. The trim removed 5 bases at V and 8 bases at J, leaving 9 bases unmatched. The CDR3 region has the DNA TGTGCCAGCAGCCTAGGGCGGGGGTGGTATGAGCAGTTCTTC. This codes for CASSLGRGWYEQFF.

This clonotype was recorded at least ten times. The chain couples TRBV3-1 to TRBJ2-5; the D is unclear. The germline gives CDR1 LGHDT, CDR2 YNNKEL (reference sequence). V lost 3 bases to trimming and J lost 1 base, with 9 bases between them. The CDR3 sequence is 14 residues long. The CDR3 bases are TGTGCCAGCAGCCACAGAGACCTCCAAGAGACCCAGTACTTC. Its protein product is CASSHRDLQETQYF.

The genes are TRBV21-1 and TRBJ1-2; the D call of TRBD1 is as the table states it, not checked on the DNA. TRBV21-1 is a known pseudogene. The CDR3 is made up of 17 amino acids. Here the CDR3 DNA reads TGTGCCAGCAGCAAAAGCCCGGGACAGGGATATAACTATGGCTACACCTTC. Amino acids: CASSKSPGQGYNYGYTF.

This clonotype came up many times. The junction departs from germline at one end; a sequencing error may be responsible. The V gene is TRBV3-1, the J gene TRBJ2-4; TRBD2 agrees at 8 bases. This CDR3 spans 13 amino acids. CDR1 LGHDT and CDR2 YNNKEL come from the germline V gene (reference sequence). CDR3 in amino acids: CASSQGVGGVVGF. CDR3 coding DNA: TGTGCCAGCAGCCAAGGTGTCGGGGGGGTTGTTGGATTC.

This clonotype was seen a handful of times. The chain couples TRBV2 to TRBJ2-1; 10 bases agree with TRBD2. Germline V gives CDR1 SNHLY, CDR2 FYNNEI. V lost 4 bases and J lost 7; bases outside the gene matches: 16. This CDR3 contains 18 residues. For the CDR3, the DNA is TGTGCCAGCAGTGCTAGCGGGGGCGCATACACCTGGGGTAATGAGCAGTTCTTC. It translates to CASSASGGAYTWGNEQFF. Supplemented by reference TRBV2 and TRBJ2-1, the full variable domain reads EPEVTQTPSHQVTQMGQEVILRCVPISNHLYFYWYRQILGQKVEFLVSFYNNEISEKSEIFDDQFSVERPDGSNFTLKIRSTKLEDSAMYFCASSASGGAYTWGNEQFFGPGTRLTVL.

This clonotype has a count of ten or more. This chain links TRBV7-9 with TRBJ2-1; D is perhaps TRBD1 or TRBD2 (5 bases each). CDR1 and CDR2 from the germline V gene are SEHNR and FQNEAQ (reference sequence). Trimming shortened V by 1 base and J by 0 bases, and 10 bases separated the two germline ends. The CDR3 totals 16 residues. CDR3 nucleotide sequence: TGTGCCAGCAGCTTAGATCCAGGGAGCTCCTACAATGAGCAGTTCTTC. Protein sequence: CASSLDPGSSYNEQFF. The variable domain in full, completed from reference TRBV7-9 and TRBJ2-1, reads DTGVSQNPRHKITKRGQNVTFRCDPISEHNRLYWYRQTLGQGPEFLTYFQNEAQLEKSRLLSDRFSAERPKGSFSTLEIQRTEQGDSAMYLCASSLDPGSSYNEQFFGPGTRLTVL.

The rearrangement uses TRBV19 and TRBJ1-3; D unclear. V was clipped by 7 bases and J by 4 bases, with 14 bases between them. Germline values: CDR1 LNHDA, CDR2 SQIVND (reference sequence). The CDR3 totals 14 residues. The CDR3 DNA follows: TGTGCCAGTACTGTCACCCTCTCCGGAAACACCATATATTTT. Protein product: CASTVTLSGNTIYF.

This clonotype was observed a few times. The gene calls are TRBV20-1 and TRBJ2-7, with TRBD2 matching 7 bases. Germline values: CDR1 DFQATT, CDR2 SNEGSKA (reference sequence). There are 13 residues in the CDR3. The V segment lost 1 base and the J segment 6 bases; nucleotides outside the gene matches: 6. CDR3: CSARGAGPLEQYV. DNA for the CDR3: TGCAGTGCTAGAGGAGCGGGACCCCTCGAGCAGTACGTC.

This chain joins TRBV20-1 and TRBJ2-5, with 7 bases aligning to TRBD2. The CDR3 extends over 13 amino acids. The J segment lost 1 base and the V segment lost 3 bases, leaving 2 bases of the junction unmatched. The germline CDR1 and CDR2 sequences are DFQATT and SNEGSKA (reference sequence). The chain's CDR3 is CSASGGIQETQYF. The CDR3 nucleotides are TGCAGTGCTAGCGGGGGGATCCAAGAGACCCAGTACTTC.

This clonotype was found a few times. CDR3 region: CASSLDQGGQTQYF. The CDR3 DNA sequence: TGTGCCAGCAGTCTAGACCAGGGGGGACAGACCCAGTACTTC. This chain joins TRBV12-3 or TRBV12-4 and TRBJ2-5; TRBD1 might be the D (7 bases). This CDR3 is 14 amino acids long. V was clipped by 5 bases and J by 6 bases, with 16 bases between them.

This clonotype was seen many times. The J gene is TRBJ2-6, the V gene TRBV6-5, with D perhaps matching TRBD1 (6 bases). The V end lost 10 bases, the J end lost 0 bases, and 19 bases lay between the germline ends. Germline CDR1 reads MNHEY; CDR2 reads SVGAGI. The CDR3 contains 17 residues. The CDR3 reads CATQPLVTGSGANVLTF. CDR3 nucleotides: TGTGCCACCCAACCGTTAGTGACAGGCTCTGGGGCCAACGTCCTGACTTTC.

V usage is TRBV18 and J usage is TRBJ1-2; D is possibly TRBD1 (6 bases). The CDR3 totals 14 residues. CDR1 is KGHSH and CDR2 is LQKENI in the germline V gene. Trimming shortened V by 6 bases and J by 2 bases, and 13 bases separated the two germline ends. The CDR3 DNA reads TGTGCCAGCTCCCCGGAGGGGGAGAACTATGGCTACACCTTC. It specifies CASSPEGENYGYTF.

This clonotype was counted at least ten times. The J gene is TRBJ2-1, the V gene TRBV4-3; TRBD1 aligns across 9 bases. Germline-derived CDR1 and CDR2 are LGHNA and YSLEER. CDR3 size: 15 residues. V lost 4 bases and J lost 7; bases outside the gene matches: 8. The DNA for the CDR3 is TGCGCCAGCAGCCGGGTAGGGACAGGGATGAATGAGCAGTTCTTC. Protein product: CASSRVGTGMNEQFF.

The genes are TRBV6-6 and TRBJ1-1; no definite D call. Looked up from germline, CDR1 is MNHNY and CDR2 is SVGAGI (reference sequence). The CDR3 consists of 14 residues. The V and J ends lost 2 bases and 6 bases respectively, with 13 bases between them. CDR3 protein: CASSYNTLEAEAFF. In DNA, the CDR3 is TGTGCCAGCAGTTACAACACGCTGGAGGCTGAAGCTTTCTTT.

This clonotype was seen ten or more times. The rearrangement uses TRBV9 and TRBJ2-3; D possibly corresponds to TRBD1 (5 bases). Germline V CDR1 and CDR2: SGDLS, YYNGEE. There are 14 residues in the CDR3. Deletions cut 0 bases from V and 2 bases from J, with 7 bases between. The CDR3 loop reads CASSVGQITDTQYF. The CDR3 DNA is TGTGCCAGCAGCGTAGGACAGATCACAGATACGCAGTATTTT.

This chain links TRBV3-1 with TRBJ1-1; D call uncertain. CDR1 and CDR2 (germline): LGHDT, YNNKEL (reference sequence). Trimming shortened V by 1 base and J by 5 bases, and 8 bases separated the two germline ends. This CDR3 is built from 13 residues. The CDR3 DNA follows: TGTGCCAGCAGCCAAGGGTCGGGGACTGAAGCTTTCTTT. Amino acids: CASSQGSGTEAFF.

This clonotype was seen more than once but under ten times. The chain uses TRBV12-3 or TRBV12-4 and TRBJ1-2; D gene ambiguous. The CDR3 extends over 13 amino acids. Trimming took off 3 bases at V and 5 bases at J, with 10 bases between the two ends. CDR3 in amino acids: CASSFPRVYGYTF. The DNA for the CDR3 is TGTGCCAGCAGTTTCCCCCGGGTTTATGGCTACACCTTC.